This T cell receptor (beta chain) is drawn from a study of T-cell memory formation after mild COVID-19. Study-wide results and caveats: Contracting clones, day 15 to 85, had balanced CD4/CD8, and later expanders favored CD4+.

The germline gives CDR1 DFQATT, CDR2 SNEGSKA (reference sequence). The CDR3 is 13 amino acids. Trimming removed 0 bases from V and 7 bases from J, with 13 bases in between. The authors produced TCR alpha and TCR beta cDNA libraries with sample barcodes and UMIs by 5'RACE using constant-segment primers. TCRdb analysed the 5' RACE reads with MiXCR anew, one entry per CDR3 protein. The table shows roughly 600,000 distinct CDR3 sequences, with approximately 19% occurring only once. As concerns this clonotype: Its antigen is as yet unknown.

The chain joins TRBV20-1 to TRBJ2-7; unclear D gene. The specimen was PBMCs or a T cell subset sorted from them (not recorded which). The TCR comes from an adult woman who had mild COVID-19 (a few samples of this study predate the infection). Cell type and time point are not known. For the CDR3, the DNA is TGCAGTGCTAGAGACCGAAGTGTGGTTGAGCAGTACTTC. Translating it yields CSARDRSVVEQYF.